A selection of T cell receptor beta chains follows, all from one sample in a study of Ad26.COV2.S vaccination and SARS-CoV-2 variants. The repertoire was sequenced with immunoSEQ multiplex PCR; TCRdb's copy has only in-frame clones and lacks some. The sample gives a few hundred thousand clones, 75% to 95% of which show up once; 9% to 15% is in the top ten. The sample here was peripheral blood, taken in a trial of Ad26.COV2.S vaccine versus placebo. The receptors derive from a person between 18 and 60 years old who received the Ad26.COV2.S COVID-19 vaccine or a placebo. Each CDR3 is given with its conserved first and last residue. Fields, in order: CDR3 protein, V gene, J gene.

CDR3: CASSRGGTVETQYF
V: TRBV6-6
J: TRBJ2-5

CDR3: CASSTLARWGRTEAFF
V: TRBV6-6
J: TRBJ1-1

CDR3: CASTDGSYEQYF
V: TRBV6-4
J: TRBJ2-7

CDR3: CASSYSSYYEQYF
V: TRBV6-2/TRBV6-3
J: TRBJ2-7

CDR3: CASSDRRPNQETQYF
V: TRBV10-2
J: TRBJ2-5

CDR3: CASGTGSSYEQYF
V: TRBV28
J: TRBJ2-7

CDR3: CASSRGQTNYGYTF
V: TRBV19
J: TRBJ1-2

CDR3: CASSFGGIGYNEQFF
V: TRBV27
J: TRBJ2-1

CDR3: CASSRSLRGETQYF
V: TRBV5-4
J: TRBJ2-5

CDR3: CASSLERAGTDTQYF
V: TRBV7-3
J: TRBJ2-3

CDR3: CASSLSRAYEQYF
V: TRBV19
J: TRBJ2-7

CDR3: CASSAQAGQPQHF
V: TRBV25-1
J: TRBJ1-5

CDR3: CASSNLGTGPQHF
V: TRBV19
J: TRBJ1-5

CDR3: CASSPSRDYYGYTF
V: TRBV19
J: TRBJ1-2

CDR3: CASSYAGGDNNEKLFF
V: TRBV6-5
J: TRBJ1-4

CDR3: CASSVDTDPGQPQHF
V: TRBV9
J: TRBJ1-5

CDR3: CAWGQFNSDTQYF
V: TRBV30
J: TRBJ2-3

CDR3: CASSQGTTTNYEQYF
V: TRBV7-8
J: TRBJ2-7

CDR3: CASSSPYSSNYGYTF
V: TRBV6-5
J: TRBJ1-2

CDR3: CASSQEFISGSEQYF
V: TRBV3-1/TRBV3-2
J: TRBJ2-7

CDR3: CASSTSPGVGNTIYF
V: TRBV11-2
J: TRBJ1-3

CDR3: CAWRRWDNEQFF
V: TRBV30
J: TRBJ2-1

CDR3: CAWSVHRTSVSYEQYF
V: TRBV30
J: TRBJ2-7

CDR3: CASSFDATNTGELFF
V: TRBV5-4
J: TRBJ2-2

CDR3: CAWGTGQGATALHF
V: TRBV30
J: TRBJ1-6

CDR3: CASSLGGLNTEAFF
V: TRBV27
J: TRBJ1-1

CDR3: CASSQALNWYSSYNEQFF
V: TRBV4-2
J: TRBJ2-1

CDR3: CASSLTLGQGGETQYF
V: TRBV7-9
J: TRBJ2-5

CDR3: CASSIPHSGANVLTF
V: TRBV5-1
J: TRBJ2-6

CDR3: CATRTASSYEQYF
V: TRBV15
J: TRBJ2-7

CDR3: CASSLGQINEQFF
V: TRBV5-5
J: TRBJ2-1

CDR3: CASSSLGLELFF
V: TRBV27
J: TRBJ2-2

CDR3: CSASHTAYEQYF
V: TRBV20-1
J: TRBJ2-7

CDR3: CSVARDRGYNEQYF
V: TRBV29-1
J: TRBJ2-7

CDR3: CASSGDRVQPQHF
V: TRBV7-9
J: TRBJ1-5

CDR3: CASSLRLAGTDTQYF
V: TRBV13
J: TRBJ2-3

CDR3: CASSPRVNTGELFF
V: TRBV6-5
J: TRBJ2-2

CDR3: CASSLGPLGNTEAFF
V: TRBV7-2
J: TRBJ1-1

CDR3: CASSPGGSHYEQYF
V: TRBV2
J: TRBJ2-7

CDR3: CSVEGTGGAEETQYF
V: TRBV29-1
J: TRBJ2-5